The entry below describes one T cell receptor (beta chain). Its antigen is unknown. The entry originates in a study of cytomegalovirus exposure and HLA in healthy donors. Study-wide results and limits: Through in vitro validation, three CMV-associated chains were shown to be specific for CMV antigens. There were some public TCRs occurring in many donors, but most TCR sequences were rare. Associated with cytomegalovirus, according to the listing, were fewer than 200 TCR beta chains.

Assay: immunoSEQ multiplex PCR; the TCRdb copy retains only in-frame clones and omits some. The profile shows 140,000 to 150,000 clones, approximately 90% of them singletons. Among the 100 to 150 subjects of the validation cohort, separate from the roughly 600-subject first cohort, were the donors. The TCR comes from a man younger than 35 in good health and CMV-seronegative. The sequenced sample consisted of PBMCs.

CDR3 amino acids: CASSISHGHGNQPQHF. As DNA, the CDR3 is TGTGCCAGTAGTATTAGCCATGGACACGGGAATCAGCCCCAGCATTTT. The chain employs TRBV19 and TRBJ1-5; TRBD1 might be the D (5 bases). V was clipped by 3 bases and J by 4 bases, with 16 bases between them. The CDR3 sequence is 16 residues long. Germline values: CDR1 LNHDA, CDR2 SQIVND (reference sequence).